This is a list of T cell receptor beta chains from one sample in a study of blood T cell repertoires in COVID-19. TCRdb's copy holds only in-frame clones and misses some; the assay was immunoSEQ multiplex PCR. The repertoire has about 210,000 clones, roughly 86% of them found once; the top ten carry roughly 8%. The material sequenced was peripheral blood. The receptors shown here come from a woman in her forties or fifties with active or convalescent COVID-19. Each CDR3 is given with its conserved first and last residue. Clone sizes are given selectively: once, few, many, or a class where the clone is expanded.

clone size	J gene	V gene	CDR3 protein
few	TRBJ1-5	TRBV15	CATSRGVSSGIGNQPQHF
.	TRBJ2-3	TRBV18	CASSLDNTDTQYF
once	TRBJ1-1	TRBV14	CASSPGGGRAEAFF
.	TRBJ1-2	TRBV25-1	CASSEIGDRGLGGYTF
.	TRBJ1-5	TRBV28	CASSPKGQGNQPQHF
.	TRBJ2-7	TRBV7-6	CASSVPPRGSSSYEQYF
once	TRBJ1-2	TRBV19	CASSTQGAHYGYTF
few	TRBJ1-1	TRBV6-1	CASSELGGGTEAFF
.	TRBJ2-3	TRBV5-8	CASSGRLAGALVRTQYF
.	TRBJ1-2	TRBV2	CASSEERQPAYANYGYTF
.	TRBJ2-3	TRBV5-4	CASSPRGGPGDTQYF
.	TRBJ1-4	TRBV6-2/TRBV6-3	CASSYPNSGEKLFF
.	TRBJ1-4	TRBV5-1	CASSLAGQGHEKLFF
.	TRBJ1-2	TRBV19	CASSLGQGNGYTF
once	TRBJ1-1	TRBV28	CASSLPDRITEAFF
.	TRBJ2-5	TRBV5-4	CASSFRQGSETQYF
.	TRBJ1-3	TRBV11-2	CASSFPLLSGNTIYF
many	TRBJ1-2	TRBV11-1	CASSKGEPYYGYTF
.	TRBJ2-7	TRBV2	CASSTNRDNEQYF
.	TRBJ1-2	TRBV2	CASSEAHWQGAFYGYTF
.	TRBJ1-4	TRBV4-1	CASSPGGEKLFF
.	TRBJ2-1	TRBV28	CASSNSGLAGVNEQFF
.	TRBJ1-5	TRBV18	CASSPTGGNQPQHF
.	TRBJ1-2	TRBV28	CASSRQGPYGYTF
.	TRBJ1-3	TRBV6-5	CASRRQGRTGNTIYF
.	TRBJ1-2	TRBV4-1	CASSQLLGGYGYTF
.	TRBJ2-1	TRBV7-9	CASRRRPLDNEQFF
.	TRBJ2-7	TRBV11-2	CASSITIAGGRDEQYF
once	TRBJ2-4	TRBV5-1	CASSLGTADDIQYF
.	TRBJ2-5	TRBV3-1/TRBV3-2	CASSQVYGELRTGEETQYF
.	TRBJ2-1	TRBV14	CASSPGAGGTSYNEQFF
.	TRBJ1-1	TRBV19	CATKSPGHGNTEAFF
.	TRBJ1-5	TRBV30	CAWSRYPGQVNNQPQHF
.	TRBJ1-1	TRBV7-9	CASSLAAKQGANTEAFF
few	TRBJ1-2	TRBV4-2	CASSQEGGEYGYTF
.	TRBJ2-3	TRBV5-1	CASSLQGLAGGRTDTQYF
.	TRBJ1-2	TRBV18	CASSPVRSDYGYTF
.	TRBJ2-7	TRBV5-1	CASSLSMSSEQYF
.	TRBJ1-5	TRBV11-3	CASSLETTGAAQPQHF
.	TRBJ2-3	TRBV28	CASTEREDLDTQYF
.	TRBJ1-2	TRBV28	CASSLGRGGYTF
.	TRBJ1-5	TRBV10-3	CAISEQGGTGVEPQHF
.	TRBJ1-2	TRBV5-1	CASSLDPGENYGYTF
.	TRBJ1-6	TRBV23-1	CASSQAWGQGDSPLHF
.	TRBJ1-2	TRBV19	CASRARGQNYGYTF
.	TRBJ2-7	TRBV24-1	CATEGQGSYEQYF
.	TRBJ1-1	TRBV5-1	CASSPVQGVGAFF
.	TRBJ2-3	TRBV3-1/TRBV3-2	CASSPWRETDTQYF
.	TRBJ1-2	TRBV7-9	CASSLIFRQGNYGYTF
.	TRBJ2-3	TRBV10-3	CAISLAVDTDTQYF
.	TRBJ2-4	TRBV21-1	CASRMRVTKNIQYF
few	TRBJ1-4	TRBV6-5	CASSYSIGTGHEKLFF
.	TRBJ1-5	TRBV7-8	CASSSGAGNQPQHF
.	TRBJ1-5	TRBV15	CATSRDSFKGDQPQHF
.	TRBJ1-2	TRBV9	CASSVQDGVRYTF